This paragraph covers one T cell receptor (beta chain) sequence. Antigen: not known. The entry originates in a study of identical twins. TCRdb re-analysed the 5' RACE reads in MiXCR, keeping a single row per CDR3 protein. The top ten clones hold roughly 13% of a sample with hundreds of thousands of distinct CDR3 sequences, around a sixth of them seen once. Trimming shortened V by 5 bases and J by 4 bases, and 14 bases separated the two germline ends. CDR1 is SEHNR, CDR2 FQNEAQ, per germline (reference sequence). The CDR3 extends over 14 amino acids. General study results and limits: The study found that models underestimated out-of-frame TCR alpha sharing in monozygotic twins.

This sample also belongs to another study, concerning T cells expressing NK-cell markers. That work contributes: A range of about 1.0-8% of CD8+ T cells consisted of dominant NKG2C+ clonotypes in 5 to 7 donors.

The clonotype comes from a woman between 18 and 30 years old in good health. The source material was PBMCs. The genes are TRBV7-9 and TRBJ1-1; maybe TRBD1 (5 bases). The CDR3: CASSRNGGSTEAFF. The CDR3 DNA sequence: TGTGCCAGCAGCCGAAACGGGGGGAGCACTGAAGCTTTCTTT.